This T cell receptor beta chain was sequenced during a study of blood T cell repertoires in COVID-19. Whole-study context: From the United States, Italy and Spain came samples of acute and convalescent COVID-19. In each case, the material was cDNA or gDNA derived from T cells, B-cell-depleted T cells, or PBMCs.

There are 15 residues in the CDR3. Germline V lookup: CDR1 GTSNPN, CDR2 SVGIG (reference sequence). The ends lost 3 bases at V and 4 bases at J; junction bases unmatched: 10. Original analysis: Amplification of reference gene primers provided the estimated nucleated cell counts. Sequenced by immunoSEQ multiplex PCR; TCRdb stores in-frame clones only, minus some. V and J calls and clone size are as listed in that table; D and trimming were resolved from the DNA. The sample lists about 190,000 clones, roughly 78% occurring once. This clone was detected only once. J is TRBJ1-1 and V is TRBV30, with 8 bases matching TRBD1. This TCR came from a woman aged 80 or over with active or convalescent COVID-19. What was sequenced was peripheral blood. The DNA for the CDR3 is TGTGCCTGGAGGTCGCCACCTACAGGGGGCACTGAAGCTTTCTTT. Translation gives CAWRSPPTGGTEAFF.